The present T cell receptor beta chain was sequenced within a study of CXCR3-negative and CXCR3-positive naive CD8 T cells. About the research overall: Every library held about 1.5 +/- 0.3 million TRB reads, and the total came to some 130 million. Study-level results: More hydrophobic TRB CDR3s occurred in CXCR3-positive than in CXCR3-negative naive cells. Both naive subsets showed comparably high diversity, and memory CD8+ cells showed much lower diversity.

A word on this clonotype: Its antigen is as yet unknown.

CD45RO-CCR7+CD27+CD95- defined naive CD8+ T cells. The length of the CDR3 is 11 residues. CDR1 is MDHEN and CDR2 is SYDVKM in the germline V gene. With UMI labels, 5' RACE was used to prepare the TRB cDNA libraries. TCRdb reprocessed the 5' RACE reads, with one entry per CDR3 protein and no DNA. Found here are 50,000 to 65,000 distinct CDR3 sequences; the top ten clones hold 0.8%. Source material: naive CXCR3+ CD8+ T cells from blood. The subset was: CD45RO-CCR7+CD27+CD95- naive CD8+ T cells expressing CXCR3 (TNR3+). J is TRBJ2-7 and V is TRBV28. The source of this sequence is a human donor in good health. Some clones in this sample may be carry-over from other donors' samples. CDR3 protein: CAGSSITEQYF.